The entry below describes one TCR beta chain. This clone was picked up a small number of times. Which antigen it targets is not known. There are no base qualities to consult, and no much larger clone falls within one base. This entry comes from a study of radiation and T cells in renal cell carcinoma (dated by TCRdb to 2020 to 2021). Context from the whole study: Samples were obtained from a clinical trial, in which 15 Gy stereotactic body radiation therapy was delivered to primary renal cell carcinomas and nephrectomy was performed 4 weeks later. In total, about 51 samples underwent TCR beta sequencing: around 25 tumors plus 27 peripheral blood samples. Across all 50 or so samples, 4,016,671 unique CDR3 nucleotide sequences, encoding about 3,000,000 unique CDR3 amino acid sequences, were identified. Overall results and qualifications from the work: Dynamics of the blood repertoire were not tracked past 4 weeks after treatment. Because pretreatment tumor biopsies were not available, the baseline intratumoral presence of clonotypes could not be determined. In blood, the top tumor clonotypes increased between baseline and 2 weeks post-radiation and then shrank by 4 weeks, which suggests that tumor-resident clones expanded only transiently. Because the trial had a single-armed design, the trial could not examine how radiation dose or scheduling affected the TCR repertoire.

Based on the germline V gene, the CDR1 and CDR2 sequences are ENHRY and SYGVKD. V is cut back by 7 bases and J by 3 bases, with 1 base in the junction unmatched. From cysteine to phenylalanine, the CDR3 is 13 amino acids long. Only the CDR3 region is kept as DNA, spanning 39 bases read in frame from base 1. Interpreted using the paper, the time point label stands for: blood 2 weeks post-SBRT. Per the publication, the treatment or condition label means: 15 Gy SBRT to primary tumor, nephrectomy 4 weeks later. To follow tumor-enriched clonotypes, serial peripheral blood was collected from radiation-treated patients at baseline and at 2 weeks and 4 weeks after SBRT. Every patient had renal cell carcinoma of clear cell pathology. The QIAamp DNA Blood Mini Kit (Qiagen) was used to prepare genomic DNA for TCR sequencing. Samples were included in the analyses only if all quality control checks were passed.

The immunoSEQ kit was used, according to the manufacturer's recommendations, to generate TCR beta libraries from genomic DNA. To prepare libraries, a first multiplex PCR with proprietary primers was run, followed by a second PCR that added unique barcodes, and a bead cleanup was done after each round. Each sample batch included a kit-provided positive control reaction and a negative control reaction. The final libraries were assessed on an Agilent 4200 TapeStation D1000 ScreenTape, pooled by volume, and quantified by qPCR. Sequencing was performed on an Illumina NextSeq500 using a MidOutput 150-cycle cartridge, with 156 Read1 cycles, 15 Index1 cycles, and the kit custom primers. The pooled library was loaded at 1.0 pM, and about 20% PhiX control was spiked in. The authors' analysis ran thus. Vendor-processed data were analyzed in R, with a clonotype defined as all T cells sharing the same CDR3 nucleotide sequence. For clone abundance analyses, frequencies were normalized to the 10,000 most abundant clones in each sample. Before analysis, public T cell clones were removed, and these numbered fewer than six per sample on average. A difference in abundance of at least 32-fold between compartments was used to define tumor-enriched and baseline blood-enriched clonotypes. A beta-binomial differential abundance model was applied to find clonotypes that expanded or contracted between blood time points. Tumor-blood repertoire similarity was measured with the Baroni-Urbani and Buser coefficient, and groups were compared using two-tailed Wilcoxon tests in R. The clones in this table, taken by TCRdb from immuneACCESS, are in-frame only. Not every clone is retained; where verified, under half of the shortfall comes from an unresolved V gene, and the cause of the rest is unknown. Clone size and the V and J calls come from that table; the DNA yielded D and trimming. In this sample the table shows approximately 49,000 clones, 80% of which occur a single time. The ten largest clones capture less than 30% of the sample.

The chain links TRBV10-3 with TRBJ2-1; 9 of the junction bases match TRBD2. The specimen comprised blood, sampled from a patient whose treatment included radiotherapy and nephrectomy. The TCR was taken from a woman in her 70s with renal cell carcinoma. The CDR3 region reads CAITSGDYNEQFF. The nucleotide sequence reads TGTGCCATCACTAGCGGGGACTACAATGAGCAGTTCTTC.